What follows describes a single TCR beta chain. The record originates from a study of blood T cell repertoires in COVID-19. Background on the study: Researchers got acute and convalescent COVID-19 samples from the United States, Italy and Spain.

The CDR3 has 13 residues. V was clipped by 5 bases and J by 10 bases; unmatched bases: 5. The germline V gene has CDR1 LNHDA and CDR2 SQIVND (reference sequence). Profiling relied on immunoSEQ multiplex PCR, and the TCRdb table lists in-frame clones only, not all of them. This table holds about 200,000 clones, 70% to 80% found once. V and J are TRBV19 and TRBJ1-6; 7 bases are shared with TRBD1. Sequencing input: peripheral blood. The receptor was isolated from a woman between 40 and 50 years old with COVID-19, enrolled during active disease. This chain's CDR3 is CASSRQGGSPLHF. In DNA, the CDR3 is TGTGCCAGTAGTCGACAGGGCGGCTCACCCCTCCACTTT.